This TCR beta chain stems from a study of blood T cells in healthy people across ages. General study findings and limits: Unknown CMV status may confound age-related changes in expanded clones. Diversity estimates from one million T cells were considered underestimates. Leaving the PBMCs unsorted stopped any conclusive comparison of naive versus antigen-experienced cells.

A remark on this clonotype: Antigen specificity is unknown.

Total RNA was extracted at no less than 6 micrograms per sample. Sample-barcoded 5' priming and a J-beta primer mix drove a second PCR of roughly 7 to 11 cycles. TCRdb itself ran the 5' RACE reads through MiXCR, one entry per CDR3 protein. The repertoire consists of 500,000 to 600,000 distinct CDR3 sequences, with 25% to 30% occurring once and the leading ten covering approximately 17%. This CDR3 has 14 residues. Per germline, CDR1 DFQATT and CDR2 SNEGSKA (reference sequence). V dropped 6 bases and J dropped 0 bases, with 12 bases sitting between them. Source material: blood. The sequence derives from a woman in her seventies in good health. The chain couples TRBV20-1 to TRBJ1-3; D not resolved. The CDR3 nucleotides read TGCAGTGCCGCGGACGGTGACTCTGGAAACACCATATATTTT. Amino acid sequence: CSAADGDSGNTIYF.